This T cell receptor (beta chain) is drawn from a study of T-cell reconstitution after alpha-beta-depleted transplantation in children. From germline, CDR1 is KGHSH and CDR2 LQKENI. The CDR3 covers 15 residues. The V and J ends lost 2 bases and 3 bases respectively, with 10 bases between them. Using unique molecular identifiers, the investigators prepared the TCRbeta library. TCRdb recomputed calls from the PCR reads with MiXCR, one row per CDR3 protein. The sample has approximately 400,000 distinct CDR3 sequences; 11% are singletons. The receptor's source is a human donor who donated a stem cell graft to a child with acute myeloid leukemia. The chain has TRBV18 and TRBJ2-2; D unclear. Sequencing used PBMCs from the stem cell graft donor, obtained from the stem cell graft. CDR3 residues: CASSPEPGHTGELFF. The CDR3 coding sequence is TGTGCCAGCTCACCAGAACCCGGCCACACCGGGGAGCTGTTTTTT.